Presented here are 3 T cell receptor beta chains from one specimen sequenced in a study of T cell responses to AZD1222 COVID-19 vaccine (dated by TCRdb to 2020 to 2023). This specimen's time point label, per the study, means: baseline before first vaccination. Interpreted using the paper, the treatment or condition label stands for: meningococcal conjugate vaccine given as trial control. Receptors were amplified or captured by the immunoSEQ multiplex PCR assay. The table comes from immuneACCESS by way of TCRdb, which keeps in-frame sequences with V and J called. Part of the clones is missing from these tables; in studies checked, under half for an unresolved V gene and the rest for unknown reasons. The sample table holds some 110,000 clones, of which approximately 85% were seen once. Of the sample, approximately 4% falls within the top ten clones. The sequencing here drew on peripheral blood, taken on day 0 of MenACWY control vaccination. These receptors originate from an adult in good health.

This clone was detected a few times. The rearrangement links TRBV11-2 to TRBJ1-2, with 7 bases fitting TRBD1. J gave up 8 bases and V 4 bases, and 7 bases lay outside the gene matches. CDR1 and CDR2 (germline): SGHAT, FQNNGV. CDR3 length equals 13 residues. The CDR3 DNA sequence: TGTGCCAGCAGCTCTCTCCAGGGGGAAGGCTACACCTTC. This gives the protein CASSSLQGEGYTF.

The chain recombines TRBV24-1 with TRBJ1-1; 7 bases fit TRBD1. The germline CDR1 and CDR2 sequences are KGHDR and SFDVKD. This CDR3 is 16 amino acids long. V lost 4 bases, J lost 4 bases, and 11 bases stayed unmatched. For the CDR3, the DNA is TGTGCCACCAGTGAATGTCCAGGGGGTAATAGCACTGAAGCTTTCTTT. The encoded protein is CATSECPGGNSTEAFF.

The chain has TRBV19 and TRBJ1-4; D is unclear. V was shortened by 8 bases and J by 0 bases, with 13 bases between the two germline ends. Per the germline V gene, CDR1 is LNHDA and CDR2 is SQIVND (reference sequence). CDR3 length equals 15 residues. The DNA of the CDR3 is TGTGCCAGTTCATCGTACACTGCAACTAATGAAAAACTGTTTTTT. Protein: CASSSYTATNEKLFF.